This TCR beta chain emerged from a study of cytomegalovirus exposure and HLA in healthy donors. Study-wide background: In a later analysis, it was reported that the roughly 130 validation repertoires had been produced on the same platform as the 550 to 850 repertoires belonging to the first cohort.

Points on this clone: Its antigen is undetermined.

Profiled with immunoSEQ multiplex PCR; TCRdb holds only in-frame clones, not every one. The repertoire holds more than 250,000 clones, about 90% seen once, with approximately 1.1% in the top ten. V gave up 4 bases and J gave up 1 base, with 13 bases separating them. The CDR3 runs to 14 residues. Per the germline V gene, CDR1 is GTSNPN and CDR2 is SVGIG (reference sequence). General study results and limits: The tendency of first-cohort TCR clusters to co-occur in the 130 or so validation repertoires was identified by a subsequent analysis. A list of approximately 160 TCR beta chains associated with cytomegalovirus was given. The classifier reportedly diagnosed cytomegalovirus status with high specificity and sensitivity.

The sample was PBMCs. J is TRBJ1-1 and V is TRBV30, with unresolved D. This receptor was identified in a young woman in good health and CMV-seropositive. The DNA of the CDR3 is TGTGCCTGGACCGTTGGGGTGGGGAACACTGAAGCTTTCTTT. Protein sequence: CAWTVGVGNTEAFF.